A selection of T cell receptor beta chains follows, all from one sample in a study of identical twins. TCRdb passed the 5' RACE reads through MiXCR, listing each CDR3 protein once. Found here are some 900,000 distinct CDR3 sequences, about 12% of them singletons; the top ten hold around 1.6%. This same sample was also taken into another study, of yellow fever vaccine responses in identical twins.

Input material: PBMCs. The source of these receptors is a young woman in good health. The CDR3 runs from the conserved cysteine through the conserved F or W. Each record gives: CDR3 protein, V gene, J gene.

CDR3: CASSKIAGPSYEQYF; V: TRBV3-1; J: TRBJ2-7
CDR3: CATSDLQIGDRSYEQYF; V: TRBV24-1; J: TRBJ2-7
CDR3: CASSLGDGGGYEQYF; V: TRBV7-9; J: TRBJ2-7
CDR3: CATSDSGRGGFSSYNEQFF; V: TRBV24-1; J: TRBJ2-1
CDR3: CAGEFTDTQYF; V: TRBV7-9; J: TRBJ2-3
CDR3: CAIRGLAGNTGELFF; V: TRBV10-3; J: TRBJ2-2
CDR3: CASSLGRGAGADTQYF; V: TRBV5-1; J: TRBJ2-3
CDR3: CSARVRGQPNEKLFF; V: TRBV20-1; J: TRBJ1-4
CDR3: CASSFAAGGSGNEQFF; V: TRBV5-1; J: TRBJ2-1
CDR3: CSATEAGPATNEKLFF; V: TRBV20-1; J: TRBJ1-4
CDR3: CASSLSMRQNTGELFF; V: TRBV27; J: TRBJ2-2
CDR3: CASSYAGTFQETQYF; V: TRBV6-5; J: TRBJ2-5
CDR3: CSARGGRGEGNEQFF; V: TRBV29-1; J: TRBJ2-1
CDR3: CASSLGGPGTEAFF; V: TRBV11-2; J: TRBJ1-1
CDR3: CASSLARTSGGYNEQFF; V: TRBV5-8; J: TRBJ2-1
CDR3: CASSLSQGDRGTGELFF; V: TRBV27; J: TRBJ2-2